This TCR beta chain was captured in a study of radiotherapy plus CTLA-4 blockade in lung cancer. The assay was immunoSEQ multiplex PCR, and TCRdb's table has in-frame clones only and misses some. There are 60,000 or so clones in the sample; around four fifths occur only once, and 3.5% to 4% lies in the top ten. V was shortened by 1 base and J by 3 bases, with 7 bases between the two germline ends. The CDR3 runs 13 residues. Germline-derived CDR1 and CDR2 are SGHRS and YFSETQ. The sample here was peripheral blood, taken from a patient treated with radiotherapy plus ipilimumab. This chain uses TRBV5-1 with TRBJ1-1; D perhaps matches TRBD1 (6 bases). This receptor was identified in a human donor with non-small cell lung cancer who had a partial response to radiotherapy plus ipilimumab. DNA of the CDR3: TGCGCCAGCAGCTTGCACAGGGACACTGAAGCTTTCTTT. This encodes CASSLHRDTEAFF.